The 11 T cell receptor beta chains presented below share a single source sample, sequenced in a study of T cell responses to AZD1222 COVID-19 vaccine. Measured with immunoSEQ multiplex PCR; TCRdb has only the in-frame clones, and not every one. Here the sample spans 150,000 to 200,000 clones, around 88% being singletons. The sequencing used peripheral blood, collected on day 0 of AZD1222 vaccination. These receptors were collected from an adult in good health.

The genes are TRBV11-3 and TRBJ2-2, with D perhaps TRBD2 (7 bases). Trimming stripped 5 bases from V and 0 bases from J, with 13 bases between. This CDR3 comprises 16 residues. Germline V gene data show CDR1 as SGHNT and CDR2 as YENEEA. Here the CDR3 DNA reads TGTGCCAGCAGCCGCGGGGGCGGGGCGAACACCGGGGAGCTGTTTTTT. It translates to CASSRGGGANTGELFF. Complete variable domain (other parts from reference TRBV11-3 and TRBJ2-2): EAGVVQSPRYKIIEKKQPVAFWCNPISGHNTLYWYLQNLGQGPELLIRYENEEAVDDSQLPKDRFSAERLKGVDSTLKIQPAELGDSAVYLCASSRGGGANTGELFFGEGSRLTVL.

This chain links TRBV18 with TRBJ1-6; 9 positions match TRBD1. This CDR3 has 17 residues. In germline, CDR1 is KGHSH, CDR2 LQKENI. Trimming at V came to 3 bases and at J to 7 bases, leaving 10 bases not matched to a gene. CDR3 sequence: CASSPNTGGAGNSPLHF. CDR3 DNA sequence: TGTGCCAGCTCACCGAATACAGGGGGCGCTGGGAATTCACCCCTCCACTTT.

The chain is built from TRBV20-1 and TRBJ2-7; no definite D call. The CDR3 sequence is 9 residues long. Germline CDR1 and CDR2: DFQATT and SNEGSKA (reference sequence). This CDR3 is CSVPTEQYF. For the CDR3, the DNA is TGCAGCGTACCCACCGAGCAGTACTTC.

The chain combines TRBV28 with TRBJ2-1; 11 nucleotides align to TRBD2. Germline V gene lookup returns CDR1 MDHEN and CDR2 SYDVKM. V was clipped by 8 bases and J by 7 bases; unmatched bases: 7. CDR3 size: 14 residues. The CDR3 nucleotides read TGTGCCAGCCTGACTAGCGGGACGAAGAATGAGCAGTTCTTC. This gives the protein CASLTSGTKNEQFF. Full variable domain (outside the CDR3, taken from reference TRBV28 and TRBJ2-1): DVKVTQSSRYLVKRTGEKVFLECVQDMDHENMFWYRQDPGLGLRLIYFSYDVKMKEKGDIPEGYSVSREKKERFSLILESASTNQTSMYLCASLTSGTKNEQFFGPGTRLTVL.

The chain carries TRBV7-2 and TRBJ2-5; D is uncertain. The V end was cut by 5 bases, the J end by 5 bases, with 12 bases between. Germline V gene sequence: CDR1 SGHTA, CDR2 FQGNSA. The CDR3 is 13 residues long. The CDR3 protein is CASSVRAWETQYF. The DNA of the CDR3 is TGTGCCAGCAGCGTCCGGGCGTGGGAGACCCAGTACTTC.

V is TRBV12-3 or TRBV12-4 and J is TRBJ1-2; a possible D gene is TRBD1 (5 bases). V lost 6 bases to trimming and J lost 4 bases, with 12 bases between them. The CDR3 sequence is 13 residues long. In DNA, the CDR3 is TGTGCCAGCAGCTCGGAGAGGGGCTATGGCTACACCTTC. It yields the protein CASSSERGYGYTF.

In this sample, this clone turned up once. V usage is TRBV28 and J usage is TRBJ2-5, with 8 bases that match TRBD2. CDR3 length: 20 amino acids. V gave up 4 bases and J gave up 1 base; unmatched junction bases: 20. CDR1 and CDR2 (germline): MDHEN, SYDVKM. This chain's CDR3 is CASSSSLSLKREKTQETQYF. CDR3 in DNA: TGTGCCAGCAGTTCTTCCCTTAGCCTTAAGCGGGAGAAAACCCAAGAGACCCAGTACTTC.

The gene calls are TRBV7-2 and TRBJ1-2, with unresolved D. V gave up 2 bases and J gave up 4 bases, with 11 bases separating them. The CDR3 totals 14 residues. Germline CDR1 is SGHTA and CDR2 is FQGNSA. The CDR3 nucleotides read TGTGCCAGCAGCTTAAACCTCAGAACCTATGGCTACACCTTC. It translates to CASSLNLRTYGYTF.

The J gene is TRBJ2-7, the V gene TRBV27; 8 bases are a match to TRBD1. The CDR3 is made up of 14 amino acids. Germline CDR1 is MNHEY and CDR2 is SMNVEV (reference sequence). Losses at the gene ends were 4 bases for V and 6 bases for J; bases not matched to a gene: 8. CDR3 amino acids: CASSWVTGASEQYF. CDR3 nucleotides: TGTGCCAGCAGTTGGGTGACAGGGGCGAGCGAGCAGTACTTC.

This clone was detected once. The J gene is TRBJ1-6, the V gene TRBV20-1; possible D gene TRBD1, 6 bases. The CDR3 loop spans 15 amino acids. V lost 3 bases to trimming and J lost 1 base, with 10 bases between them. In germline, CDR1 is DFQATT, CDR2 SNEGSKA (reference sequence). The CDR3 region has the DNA TGCAGTGCTAGTGAGGGGGGATCCTATAATTCACCCCTCCACTTT. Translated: CSASEGGSYNSPLHF.

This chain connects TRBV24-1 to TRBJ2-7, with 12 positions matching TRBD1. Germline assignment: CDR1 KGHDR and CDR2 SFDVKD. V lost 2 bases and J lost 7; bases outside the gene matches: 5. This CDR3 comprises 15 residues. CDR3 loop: CATSDWGQGAQEQYF. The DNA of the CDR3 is TGTGCCACCAGTGATTGGGGACAGGGGGCGCAAGAGCAGTACTTC.